This section outlines one TCR beta chain sequence together with its context. As yet, its antigen is unknown. The record originates from a study of cytomegalovirus exposure and HLA in healthy donors. Regarding the study as a whole: While the bulk of TCR sequences proved rare, some public TCRs turned up in many donors. Investigators reported 150 to 200 TCR beta chains as tied to cytomegalovirus. In a later analysis, across HLA loci, associated TCR counts were highest for DRB1, lowest for HLA-C. Some V segments could not be told apart, so they were left out, TRBV6-2 and TRBV6-3 among them.

The V end lost 4 bases, the J end lost 3 bases, and 12 bases lay between the germline ends. The CDR3 extends over 14 amino acids. CDR1 SGHRS and CDR2 YFSETQ come from the germline V gene. With 60 Vbeta and 13 Jbeta primers, the PCR was carried out. The method was immunoSEQ multiplex PCR; TCRdb's version includes in-frame clones alone and lacks a portion of them. Among 300,000 or so clones listed, roughly four fifths were seen once. The V and J genes are TRBV5-1 and TRBJ2-3; D may be TRBD2 (5 bases). The sequencing input was PBMCs. The TCR comes from a woman in her forties in good health and CMV-seropositive. The CDR3: CASSAGRGTDTQYF. CDR3 in DNA: TGCGCCAGCAGCGCGGGCCGGGGAACAGATACGCAGTATTTT. Full variable domain (rest looked up from reference TRBV5-1 and TRBJ2-3): KAGVTQTPRYLIKTRGQQVTLSCSPISGHRSVSWYQQTPGQGLQFLFEYFSETQRNKGNFPGRFSGRQFSNSRSEMNVSTLELGDSALYLCASSAGRGTDTQYFGPGTRLTVL.